These T cell receptor beta chains were read from a single sample in a study of PD-1 blockade in mismatch repair-deficient tumors. Measured with immunoSEQ multiplex PCR; TCRdb has only the in-frame clones, and not every one. The sample yields roughly 110,000 clones, roughly 80% seen once. The sample in question was peripheral blood, obtained approximately 14 months after starting pembrolizumab. These receptors all stem from an adult with mismatch repair-deficient cancer. The CDR3 runs from the conserved cysteine through the conserved F or W. D genes are given only for firm matches. Rows give clone size only sometimes, using once, few, many, or a class for an expanded clone.

abundance | j_gene | d_gene | v_gene | CDR3nt | CDR3aa
many | TRBJ2-1 | NA | TRBV2 | TGTGCCAGCAGGGACAATGAGCAGTTCTTC | CASRDNEQFF
few | TRBJ2-6 | NA | TRBV9 | TGTGCCAGCAGCGTAGCTAGCCGCTCTGGGGCCAACGTCCTGACTTTC | CASSVASRSGANVLTF
many | TRBJ2-7 | TRBD2 | TRBV9 | TGTGCCAGGCAGCGGGAGGCAACCTACGAGCAGTACTTC | CARQREATYEQYF
NA | TRBJ1-1 | TRBD1 | TRBV5-1 | TGCGCCAGCAGCCTCAAGGGGGCCGGCACTGAAGCTTTCTTT | CASSLKGAGTEAFF
NA | TRBJ2-1 | NA | TRBV7-6 | TGTGCCAGCAGCTTAACACAAGAGCAGTTCTTC | CASSLTQEQFF
NA | TRBJ2-7 | NA | TRBV29-1 | TGCAGCGTTGAAGACGCCTACGAGCAGTACTTC | CSVEDAYEQYF
NA | TRBJ1-2 | TRBD1 | TRBV7-3 | TGTGCCAGCAGCCCCCGCCGGGACAGGGAATATGGCTACACCTTC | CASSPRRDREYGYTF
NA | TRBJ1-5 | TRBD1 | TRBV7-3 | TGTGCCAGCAGCCCCGAACTCCAGGGGGCCGACAATCAGCCCCAGCATTTT | CASSPELQGADNQPQHF
NA | TRBJ2-7 | NA | TRBV4-2 | TGTGCCAGCAGCCAAGGGGCGGCGGGGGCCCCCTACGAGCAGTACTTC | CASSQGAAGAPYEQYF
NA | TRBJ1-4 | NA | TRBV9 | TGTGCCAGCAGCGTAGATGTCGTCTCAACTAATGAAAAACTGTTTTTT | CASSVDVVSTNEKLFF
few | TRBJ2-7 | TRBD2 | TRBV7-2 | TGTGCCAGCAGCTTATCGGGAGGGCCATCCTACGAGCAGTACTTC | CASSLSGGPSYEQYF
NA | TRBJ2-5 | NA | TRBV7-9 | TGTGCCAGCAGCTTAAGGGACGGGCCTCAAGAGACCCAGTACTTC | CASSLRDGPQETQYF
once | TRBJ2-7 | TRBD2 | TRBV11-3 | TGTGCCAGCAGCTTAGGACCGGGACTAGCTCCCAAGAGCGCCTACGAGCAGTACTTC | CASSLGPGLAPKSAYEQYF
once | TRBJ2-1 | TRBD1 | TRBV7-2 | TGTGCCAGCAGCATGCGAGGACAGGCAAACAATGAGCAGTTCTTC | CASSMRGQANNEQFF
NA | TRBJ2-1 | NA | TRBV6-9 | TGTGCCAGCAGTTACTCGAATGACAGTGAGCAGTTCTTC | CASSYSNDSEQFF
NA | TRBJ2-1 | TRBD2 | TRBV19 | TGTGCCAGTAGTATTTCTAGCGGGAGTCGGAATGAGCAGTTCTTC | CASSISSGSRNEQFF
NA | TRBJ2-3 | TRBD2 | TRBV6-4 | TGTGCCAGCAGTGCAGATAGCGGGAGTAACAAAGATACGCAGTATTTT | CASSADSGSNKDTQYF
NA | TRBJ2-3 | NA | TRBV30 | TGTGCCTGGAGCTCCCCGACTGGAATTAGAGATACGCAGTATTTT | CAWSSPTGIRDTQYF
NA | TRBJ2-7 | NA | TRBV18 | TGTGCCAGCTCACCGCTGGACCAGGGATCCTCCTACGAGCAGTACTTC | CASSPLDQGSSYEQYF
NA | TRBJ2-2 | TRBD1 | TRBV2 | TGTGCCAGCGGGGGGACAGGGCGAATAATTACCGGGGAGCTGTTTTTT | CASGGTGRIITGELFF